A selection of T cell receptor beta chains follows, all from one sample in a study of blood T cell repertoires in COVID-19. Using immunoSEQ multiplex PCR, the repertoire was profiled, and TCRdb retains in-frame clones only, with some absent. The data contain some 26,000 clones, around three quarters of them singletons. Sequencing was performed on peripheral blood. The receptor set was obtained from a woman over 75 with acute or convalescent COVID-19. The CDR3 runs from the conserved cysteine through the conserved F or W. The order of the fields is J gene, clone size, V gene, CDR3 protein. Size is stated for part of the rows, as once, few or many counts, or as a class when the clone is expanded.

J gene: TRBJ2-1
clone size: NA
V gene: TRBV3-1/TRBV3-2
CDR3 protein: CASSQGSGAPNNEQFF

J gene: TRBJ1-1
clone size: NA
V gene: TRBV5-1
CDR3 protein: CASSLEQPGIAEAFF

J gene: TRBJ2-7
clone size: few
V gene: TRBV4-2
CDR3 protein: CASSQDSGYSYEQYF

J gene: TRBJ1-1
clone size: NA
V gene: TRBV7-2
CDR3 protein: CASRTGVNTEAFF

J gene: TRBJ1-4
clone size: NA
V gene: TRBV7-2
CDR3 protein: CASSVGASAGEKLFF

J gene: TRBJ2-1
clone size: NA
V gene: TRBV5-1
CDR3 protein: CASSSQGEASYNEQFF

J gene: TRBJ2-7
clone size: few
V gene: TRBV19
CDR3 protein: CASSPRWTGSAYEQYF

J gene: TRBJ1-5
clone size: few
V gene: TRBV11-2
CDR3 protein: CASSLTPTRGDQPQHF

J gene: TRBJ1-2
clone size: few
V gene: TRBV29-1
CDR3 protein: CSVLAGENGYTF

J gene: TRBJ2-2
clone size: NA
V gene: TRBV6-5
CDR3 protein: CASSSNRGTGELFF

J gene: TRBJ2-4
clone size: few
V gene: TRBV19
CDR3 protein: CASSIAIIDIQYF

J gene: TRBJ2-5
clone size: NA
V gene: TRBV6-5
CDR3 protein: CASSINRGQETQYF

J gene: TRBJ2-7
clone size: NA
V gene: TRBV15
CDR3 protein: CATSRGGDGEQYF

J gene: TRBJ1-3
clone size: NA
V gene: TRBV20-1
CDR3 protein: CSASGALSGNTIYF

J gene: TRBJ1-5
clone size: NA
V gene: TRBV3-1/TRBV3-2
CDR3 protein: CASSQNSGSNQPQHF

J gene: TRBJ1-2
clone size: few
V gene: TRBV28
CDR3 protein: CASSLSRAVGYTF

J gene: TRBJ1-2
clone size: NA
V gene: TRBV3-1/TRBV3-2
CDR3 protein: CASSKDRYGYTF

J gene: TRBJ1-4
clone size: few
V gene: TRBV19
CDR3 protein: CASSPRGEDEKLFF

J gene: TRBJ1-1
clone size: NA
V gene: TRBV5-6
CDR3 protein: CASSRDSYEAFF

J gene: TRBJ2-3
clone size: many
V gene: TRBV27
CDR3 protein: CASSPSAGTDTQYF

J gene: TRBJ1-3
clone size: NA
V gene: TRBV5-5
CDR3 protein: CASSLMTGYSGNTIYF

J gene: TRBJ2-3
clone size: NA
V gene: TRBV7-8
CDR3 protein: CASSLGLLPTDTQYF

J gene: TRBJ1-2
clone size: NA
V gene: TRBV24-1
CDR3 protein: CATSDTGNRGYTF

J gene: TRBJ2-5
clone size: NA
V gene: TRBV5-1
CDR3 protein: CASSLGTIEGETQYF

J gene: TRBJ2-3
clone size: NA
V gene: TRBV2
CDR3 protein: CAKAGEASTDTQYF

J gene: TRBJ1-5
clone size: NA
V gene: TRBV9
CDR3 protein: CASSVAGQGTPQHF

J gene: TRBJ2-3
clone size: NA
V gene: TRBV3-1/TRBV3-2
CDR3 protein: CASSQDPGTQGDTQYF

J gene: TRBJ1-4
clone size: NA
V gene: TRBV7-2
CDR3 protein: CASSLGGANEKLFF

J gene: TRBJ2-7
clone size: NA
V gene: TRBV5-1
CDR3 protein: CASSPGGEQYF

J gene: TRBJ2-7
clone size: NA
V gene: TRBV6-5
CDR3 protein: CASSYHRVDGLGEQYF

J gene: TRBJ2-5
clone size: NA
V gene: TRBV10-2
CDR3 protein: CASRITPGQGTQTQYF

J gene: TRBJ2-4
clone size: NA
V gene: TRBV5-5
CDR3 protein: CASSPGLAGALAKNIQYF

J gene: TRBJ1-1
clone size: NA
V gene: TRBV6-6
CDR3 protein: CASSYSSPGGLPF

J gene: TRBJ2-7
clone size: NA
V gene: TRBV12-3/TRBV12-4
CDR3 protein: CASSWTRSYEQYF

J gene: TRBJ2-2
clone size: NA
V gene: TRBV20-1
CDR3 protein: CSAQRGGGLFF

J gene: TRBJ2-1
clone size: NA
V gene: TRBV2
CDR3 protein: CASSKGLGFSDEQFF

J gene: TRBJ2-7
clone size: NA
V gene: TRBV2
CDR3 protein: CASSAPGLAAYEQYF

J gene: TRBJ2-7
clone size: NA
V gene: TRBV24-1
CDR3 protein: CATSDYSKQMPYEQYF

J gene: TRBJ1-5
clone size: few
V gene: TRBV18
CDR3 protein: CASSLRVGDQPQHF

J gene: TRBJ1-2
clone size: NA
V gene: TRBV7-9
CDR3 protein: CASSLDRTGNDGYTF

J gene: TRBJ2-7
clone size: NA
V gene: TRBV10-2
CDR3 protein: CASKGWTGDEQYF

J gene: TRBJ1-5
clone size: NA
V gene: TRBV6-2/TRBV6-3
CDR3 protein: CASNPFGGNQPQHF